This entry is about one T cell receptor (beta chain). Its cognate antigen is unknown. Germline CDR1 is ENHRY and CDR2 is SYGVKD. V was trimmed by 4 bases and J by 2 bases, leaving 15 bases between them. The CDR3 is 16 residues long. The record originates from a study of cytomegalovirus exposure and HLA in healthy donors. Study at large: According to later analysis, the same platform produced the 130 or so validation and about 700 first-cohort repertoires.

TCRdb keeps only in-frame clones here, not all; method: immunoSEQ multiplex PCR. The table shows more than 300,000 clones, with roughly 89% occurring only once. Findings and limits, study-wide: The tendency of first-cohort TCR clusters to co-occur in the 130 or so validation repertoires was identified by a subsequent analysis. Cytomegalovirus association was assigned to over 150 TCR beta chains. Most sequenced TCRs were rare (though some public TCRs occurred in many donors).

The sample was PBMCs. This TCR was sampled from a woman younger than 35 in good health and CMV-seronegative. This chain links TRBV10-3 with TRBJ2-1; perhaps TRBD2 as D (6 bases). The DNA of the CDR3 is TGTGCCATCAGTGTACCTTTGGGGGGAGCCTACAATGAGCAGTTCTTC. Its translation: CAISVPLGGAYNEQFF.